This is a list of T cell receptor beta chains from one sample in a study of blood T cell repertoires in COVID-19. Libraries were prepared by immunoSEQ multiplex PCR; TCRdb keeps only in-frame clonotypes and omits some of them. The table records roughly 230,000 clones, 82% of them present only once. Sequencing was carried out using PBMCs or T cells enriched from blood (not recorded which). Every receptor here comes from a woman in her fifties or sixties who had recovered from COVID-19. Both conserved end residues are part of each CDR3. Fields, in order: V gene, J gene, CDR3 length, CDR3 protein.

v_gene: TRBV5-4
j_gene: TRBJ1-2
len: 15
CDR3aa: CASSADRAPDNGYTF

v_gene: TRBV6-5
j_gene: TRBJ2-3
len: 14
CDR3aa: CASSFLGGADTQYF

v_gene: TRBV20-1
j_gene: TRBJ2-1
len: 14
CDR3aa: CSASAGDPYNEQFF

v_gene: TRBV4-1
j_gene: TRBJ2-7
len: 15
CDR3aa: CASSQLAGALYEQYF

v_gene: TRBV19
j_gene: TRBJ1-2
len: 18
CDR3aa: CASSPDRGHAGFNYGYTF

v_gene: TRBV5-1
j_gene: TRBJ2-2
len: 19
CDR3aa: CASSLEGSSGTGVTGELFF

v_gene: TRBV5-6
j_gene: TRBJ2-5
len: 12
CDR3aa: CASSRGWETQYF

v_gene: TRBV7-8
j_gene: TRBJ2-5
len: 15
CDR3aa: CASSLAVGPQETQYF

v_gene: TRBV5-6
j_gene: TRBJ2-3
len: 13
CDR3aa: CASSWASTDTQYF

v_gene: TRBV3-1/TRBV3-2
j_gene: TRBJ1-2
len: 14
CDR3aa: CASSLGEGWRGYTF

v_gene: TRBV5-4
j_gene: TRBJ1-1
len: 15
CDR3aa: CASSHPDRGGTEAFF

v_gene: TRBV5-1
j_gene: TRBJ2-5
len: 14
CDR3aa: CASSSGVAQETQYF

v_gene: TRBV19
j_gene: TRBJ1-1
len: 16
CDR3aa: CASSNRQGAQNTEAFF

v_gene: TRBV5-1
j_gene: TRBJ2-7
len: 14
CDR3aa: CASSLAGGSYEQYF

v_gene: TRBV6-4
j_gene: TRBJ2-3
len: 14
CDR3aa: CASSADGTSYTQYF

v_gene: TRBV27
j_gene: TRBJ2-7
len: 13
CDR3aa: CASSRQGSYEQYF

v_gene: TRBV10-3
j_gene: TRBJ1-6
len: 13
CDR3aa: CAARGVLGSPLHF

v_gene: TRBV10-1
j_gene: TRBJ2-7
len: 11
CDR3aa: CASSEGGAEYF

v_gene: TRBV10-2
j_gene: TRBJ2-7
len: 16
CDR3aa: CASSERSAGELYEQYF

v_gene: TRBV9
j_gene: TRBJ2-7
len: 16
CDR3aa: CASSVASGRLWDEQYF

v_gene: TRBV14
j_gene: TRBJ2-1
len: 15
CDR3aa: CASRVPGQGNNEQFF

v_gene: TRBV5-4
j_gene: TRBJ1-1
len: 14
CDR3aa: CASSIQGAGTEAFF

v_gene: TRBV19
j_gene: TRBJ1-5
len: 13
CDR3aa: CASSQGRYQPQHF

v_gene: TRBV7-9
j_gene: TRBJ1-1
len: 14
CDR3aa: CASLWTGKNTEAFF

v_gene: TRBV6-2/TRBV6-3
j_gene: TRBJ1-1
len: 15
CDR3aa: CASSRMTVRNTEAFF

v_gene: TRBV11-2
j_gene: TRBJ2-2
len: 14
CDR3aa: CASSWDRYTGELFF